Listed here are 12 T cell receptor beta chains from one sample, sequenced in a study of shared clonotypes between healthy human individuals. Method: immunoSEQ multiplex PCR; TCRdb's copy keeps in-frame clones and lacks some. Of 550,000 to 800,000 clones detected, about 92% appear once; the ten largest clones hold 34%. The sample comprised memory CD8+ T cells from PBMCs. The subset denotes: CD45RO+ cells pooled with CCR7-negative TemRA cells. The source of these receptors is a young man in good health. Some clones in this sample may be carry-over from other donors' samples.

The chain joins TRBV7-9 to TRBJ2-7, with 7 nucleotides matching TRBD1. V gave up 5 bases and J gave up 2 bases; unmatched junction bases: 9. Germline V gene lookup returns CDR1 SEHNR and CDR2 FQNEAQ (reference sequence). There are 15 residues in the CDR3. CDR3 coding DNA: TGTGCCAGCAGCCTTCCCGACAGGGCCACCTACGAGCAGTACTTC. Its translation is CASSLPDRATYEQYF.

The chain carries TRBV6-5 and TRBJ2-3; D is ambiguous. Germline loops: CDR1 MNHEY, CDR2 SVGAGI. The V end lost 2 bases, the J end lost 4 bases, and 10 bases lay between the germline ends. This CDR3 region has 14 residues. The CDR3 here is CASSYRQESDTQYF. CDR3 coding DNA: TGTGCCAGCAGTTACAGGCAGGAATCAGATACGCAGTATTTT.

This sequence joins TRBV28 and TRBJ1-3, with unresolved D. Germline V lookup: CDR1 MDHEN, CDR2 SYDVKM. V was clipped by 5 bases and J by 2 bases, with 7 bases between them. This CDR3 contains 13 residues. The CDR3 DNA reads TGTGCCAGCAGTCTGCCGACTGGAAACACCATATATTTT. It specifies CASSLPTGNTIYF.

V and J are TRBV9 and TRBJ1-4; 7 bases agree with TRBD1. V lost 6 bases to trimming and J lost 0 bases; unmatched junction nucleotides: 5. The length of the CDR3 is 15 residues. CDR1 SGDLS and CDR2 YYNGEE come from the germline V gene. The CDR3 nucleotides read TGTGCCAGCAAAAAGGGGGCTGCAACTAATGAAAAACTGTTTTTT. Amino acid sequence: CASKKGAATNEKLFF. The full variable domain, in which reference TRBV9 and TRBJ1-4 provide the parts outside the CDR3, is DSGVTQTPKHLITATGQRVTLRCSPRSGDLSVYWYQQSLDQGLQFLIQYYNGEERAKGNILERFSAQQFPDLHSELNLSSLELGDSALYFCASKKGAATNEKLFFGSGTQLSVL.

V and J are TRBV6-4 and TRBJ2-6; 9 bases line up with TRBD1. J was trimmed by 4 bases and V by 4 bases; bases with no gene match: 5. Germline CDR1 MRHNA, CDR2 SNTAGT. The CDR3 covers 16 residues. The CDR3: CASSAGTGSGANVLTF. The CDR3 nucleotides read TGTGCCAGCAGTGCCGGGACAGGGTCAGGGGCCAACGTCCTGACTTTC.

The V gene is TRBV19, the J gene TRBJ2-2; no firm D call. Trimming cost V 0 bases and J 5 bases, with 4 bases left between them. Germline-derived CDR1 and CDR2 are LNHDA and SQIVND (reference sequence). This CDR3 has 13 residues. CDR3 sequence: CASSIDRTGELFF. For the CDR3, the DNA is TGTGCCAGTAGTATAGACAGAACCGGGGAGCTGTTTTTT.

The CDR3 is CASSLRSAYYGYTF. CDR3 nucleotide sequence: TGTGCCAGCAGCTTAAGGTCGGCTTACTATGGCTACACCTTC. V usage is TRBV7-8 and J usage is TRBJ1-2, with D hard to call. The CDR3 is 14 residues long. Between the trimmed V and J ends, which lost 2 bases and 3 bases, there was a span of 10 bases. Looked up from germline, CDR1 is SGHVS and CDR2 is FQNEAQ.

This clone was counted a single time. The rearrangement uses TRBV27 and TRBJ1-5, with TRBD1 matching 7 bases. The germline gives CDR1 MNHEY, CDR2 SMNVEV (reference sequence). J was trimmed by 3 bases and V by 8 bases; bases with no gene match: 16. This CDR3 region has 17 residues. The CDR3 nucleotides are TGTGCCAGCGCTGGCAGGGGGTGGTACCCTGACAATCAGCCCCAGCATTTT. Translated, it gives CASAGRGWYPDNQPQHF.

This chain uses TRBV21-1 with TRBJ2-3; TRBD2, the table's D call, was not compared with the DNA. TRBV21-1 is a documented pseudogene. The length of the CDR3 is 21 residues. The CDR3 DNA follows: TGTGCCAGCAGCAAAGGTCGACAGGGAGGTAGCGGGAGTAGAGGCACAGATACGCAGTATTTT. Translation: CASSKGRQGGSGSRGTDTQYF.

Concerning this clone itself: This CDR3 is also generated by other DNA sequences in the sample. The chain has TRBV27 and TRBJ2-7, with D unresolved. This CDR3 is built from 13 residues. Germline CDR1 is MNHEY and CDR2 is SMNVEV (reference sequence). Trimming cost V 0 bases and J 3 bases, with 6 bases left between them. CDR3 protein: CASSLSPGYEQYF. Here the CDR3 DNA reads TGTGCCAGCAGTTTATCTCCGGGCTACGAGCAGTACTTC.

The CDR3 protein is CASSQERASYEQYF. Written as DNA, the CDR3 is TGTGCCAGCAGCCAAGAACGGGCCAGCTACGAGCAGTACTTC. The J gene is TRBJ2-7, the V gene TRBV14; no reliable D call. With 0 bases removed from V and 3 bases from J, the gap between germline ends came to 9 bases. This CDR3 is 14 amino acids long. In germline, CDR1 is SGHDN, CDR2 FVKESK.

The V gene is TRBV6-5, the J gene TRBJ2-7; 7 bases are shared with TRBD1. This CDR3 has 15 residues. Germline-derived CDR1 and CDR2 are MNHEY and SVGAGI. The junction had 11 bases not matched to a gene; V was cut back by 4 bases and J by 5 bases. As DNA, the CDR3 is TGTGCCAGCAGTTGGAGGACAGGAGATTTCGACGAGCAGTACTTC. Translated: CASSWRTGDFDEQYF.